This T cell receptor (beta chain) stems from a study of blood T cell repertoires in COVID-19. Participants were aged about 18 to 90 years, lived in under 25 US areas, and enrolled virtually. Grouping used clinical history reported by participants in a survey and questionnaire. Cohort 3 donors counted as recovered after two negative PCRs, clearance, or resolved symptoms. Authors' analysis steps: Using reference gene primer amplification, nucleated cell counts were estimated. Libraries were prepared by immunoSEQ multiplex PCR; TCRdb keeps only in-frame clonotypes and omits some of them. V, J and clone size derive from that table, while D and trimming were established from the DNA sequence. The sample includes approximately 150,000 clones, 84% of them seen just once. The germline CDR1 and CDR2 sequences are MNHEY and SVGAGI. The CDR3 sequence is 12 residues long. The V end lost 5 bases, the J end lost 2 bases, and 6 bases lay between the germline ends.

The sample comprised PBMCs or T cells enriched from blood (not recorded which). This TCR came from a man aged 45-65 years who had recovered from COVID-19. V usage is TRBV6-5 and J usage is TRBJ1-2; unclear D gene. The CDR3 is CASSPRNYGYTF. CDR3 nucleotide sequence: TGTGCCAGCAGTCCCAGGAACTATGGCTACACCTTC.